Below, 2 T cell receptor beta chains from the same sample are listed, as sequenced in a study of blood T cell repertoires in COVID-19. The repertoire was sequenced with immunoSEQ multiplex PCR; TCRdb's copy has only in-frame clones and lacks some. Of some 350,000 clones in the sample, approximately 88% are singletons; the top ten hold 3%. Sequencing used peripheral blood. These receptors all stem from a woman younger than 45 with COVID-19, enrolled during active disease.

The chain employs TRBV5-1 and TRBJ2-2, with a weak D call TRBD1 (6 bases). CDR1 is SGHRS and CDR2 is YFSETQ in the germline V gene. V dropped 4 bases and J dropped 1 base, with 8 bases sitting between them. CDR3 length: 14 residues. CDR3 in DNA: TGCGCCAGCAGCCCAGGGGTGAACACCGGGGAGCTGTTTTTT. Translating gives CASSPGVNTGELFF.

This clone has a single count. V usage is TRBV5-1 and J usage is TRBJ2-5; weak D call: TRBD1 (6 bases). The length of the CDR3 is 14 residues. V lost 6 bases and J 5 bases, leaving 17 bases between the germline ends. The germline V gene encodes CDR1 SGHRS and CDR2 YFSETQ. The CDR3: CASNDRRSGETQYF. The CDR3 coding sequence is TGCGCCAGCAACGACAGGCGGTCGGGTGAGACCCAGTACTTC.